The 10 T cell receptor beta chains listed next were all sequenced from one sample in a study of blood T cell repertoires in COVID-19. Here immunoSEQ multiplex PCR was the method, and the copy in TCRdb shows in-frame clones only, minus some. The table has fewer than 65,000 clones, 78% seen once. Sequenced input: peripheral blood. These receptors all stem from a human donor in a cohort sampled during active COVID-19.

There are a few counts of this clone. The chain recombines TRBV4-1 with TRBJ1-3; possible D gene TRBD1, 6 bases. The CDR3 covers 15 residues. CDR1 and CDR2 from the germline V gene are MGHRA and YSYEKL. Trimming pared 0 bases from V and 7 bases from J, leaving 13 bases between. CDR3 coding DNA: TGCGCCAGCAGCCAAGATTCAGGGGAATGGAACACCATATATTTT. It yields the protein CASSQDSGEWNTIYF.

The rearrangement joins TRBV15 to TRBJ2-5, with D possibly being TRBD2 (5 bases). V was trimmed by 0 bases and J by 1 base, leaving 9 bases between them. The CDR3 is made up of 15 amino acids. The germline CDR1 and CDR2 sequences are LNHNV and YYDKDF (reference sequence). The CDR3 sequence: CATSREFRGQETQYF. In nucleotides, the CDR3 is TGTGCCACCAGCAGAGAATTTCGGGGCCAAGAGACCCAGTACTTC.

The genes are TRBV7-7 and TRBJ2-5, with 8 positions matching TRBD2. Germline V CDR1 and CDR2: SSHAT, FNYEAQ (reference sequence). This CDR3 has 13 amino acids. The ends lost 5 bases at V and 7 bases at J; junction bases unmatched: 6. DNA for the CDR3: TGTGCCAGCAGCCCCGGGACTAGTGTGACCCAGTACTTC. This translates into CASSPGTSVTQYF.

V usage is TRBV10-3 and J usage is TRBJ2-7; tentatively, D is TRBD1 (6 bases). In germline, CDR1 is ENHRY, CDR2 SYGVKD. V was trimmed by 6 bases and J by 5 bases, leaving 14 bases between them. The CDR3 loop spans 13 amino acids. The CDR3 DNA follows: TGTGCCATCAGGGTGGACAGTCAACACGAGCAGTACTTC. Its translation: CAIRVDSQHEQYF.

The sample holds one count of this clone. This sequence joins TRBV6-6 and TRBJ1-2; 7 bases match TRBD1. This CDR3 region has 15 residues. With V trimmed by 2 bases and J by 4 bases, 7 bases remained unmatched. Germline lookup yields CDR1 MNHNY and CDR2 SVGAGI (reference sequence). The CDR3 protein is CASSYEARDSYGYTF. The DNA of the CDR3 is TGTGCCAGCAGTTACGAAGCTCGGGACAGCTATGGCTACACCTTC.

In this sample, this clone turned up once. V is TRBV7-2 and J is TRBJ1-4; D ambiguous. Germline loops: CDR1 SGHTA, CDR2 FQGNSA. V was pared by 1 base and J by 7 bases, with 16 bases between. The CDR3 loop spans 16 amino acids. The CDR3 sequence: CASSLDSGSSSEKLFF. CDR3 coding DNA: TGTGCCAGCAGCTTAGATTCCGGGAGCTCGAGTGAAAAACTGTTTTTT.

The V gene is TRBV5-4, the J gene TRBJ2-3; 11 bases fit TRBD1. The CDR3 runs to 18 residues. Germline-derived CDR1 and CDR2 are SGHNT and YYREEE (reference sequence). V lost 0 bases to trimming and J lost 0 bases; unmatched junction nucleotides: 6. CDR3 in DNA: TGTGCCAGCAGCTTGGAGGGACAGGGGGAATATAGCACAGATACGCAGTATTTT. Amino acid sequence: CASSLEGQGEYSTDTQYF.

The chain carries TRBV7-6 and TRBJ2-7; tentative D call: TRBD1 (6 bases). This CDR3 has 14 amino acids. V lost 1 base and J lost 6, with 13 bases in between. Germline V gene lookup returns CDR1 SGHVS and CDR2 FNYEAQ. The CDR3 sequence: CASSLGAGVGEQYF. DNA of the CDR3: TGTGCCAGCAGCTTAGGTGCAGGGGTTGGCGAGCAGTACTTC.

This sequence joins TRBV2 and TRBJ1-3; D remains ambiguous. The V and J ends lost 8 bases and 8 bases respectively, with 13 bases between them. The CDR3 runs 12 residues. CDR1 is SNHLY and CDR2 is FYNNEI in the germline V gene. For the CDR3, the DNA is TGTGCCAGCCGTCAGGATTCCGACACCATATATTTT. Translating gives CASRQDSDTIYF.

The gene calls are TRBV5-4 and TRBJ1-2; TRBD1 is a possible D gene (5 bases). The V end was cut by 3 bases, the J end by 0 bases, with 12 bases between. CDR3 size: 15 residues. The germline V gene has CDR1 SGHNT and CDR2 YYREEE (reference sequence). The CDR3 is CASSSPQGANYGYTF. The CDR3 nucleotides are TGTGCCAGCAGCTCCCCCCAGGGCGCTAACTATGGCTACACCTTC.